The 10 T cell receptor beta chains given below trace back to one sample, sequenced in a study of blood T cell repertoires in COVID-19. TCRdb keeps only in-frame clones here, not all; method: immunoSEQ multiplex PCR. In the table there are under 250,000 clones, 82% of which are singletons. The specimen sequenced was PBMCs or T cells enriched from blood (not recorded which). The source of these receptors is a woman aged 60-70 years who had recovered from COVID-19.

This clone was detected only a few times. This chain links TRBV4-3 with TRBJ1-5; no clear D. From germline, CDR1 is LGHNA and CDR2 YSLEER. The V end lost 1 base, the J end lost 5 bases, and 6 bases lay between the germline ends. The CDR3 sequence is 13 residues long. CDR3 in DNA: TGCGCCAGCAGCCAAGTGGCGGATCAGCCCCAGCATTTT. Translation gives CASSQVADQPQHF.

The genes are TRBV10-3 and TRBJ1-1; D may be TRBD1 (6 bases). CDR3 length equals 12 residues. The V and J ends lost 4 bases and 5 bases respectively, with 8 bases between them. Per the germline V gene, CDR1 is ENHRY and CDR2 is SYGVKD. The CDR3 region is CAISAGETEAFF. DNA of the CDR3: TGTGCCATCAGTGCAGGGGAGACTGAAGCTTTCTTT.

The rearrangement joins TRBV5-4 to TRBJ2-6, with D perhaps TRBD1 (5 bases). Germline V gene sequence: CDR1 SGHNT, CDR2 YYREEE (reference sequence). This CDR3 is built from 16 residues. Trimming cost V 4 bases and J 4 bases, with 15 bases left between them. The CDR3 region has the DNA TGTGCCAGCAGCCCCCCTACAGGTACGGGGGCCAACGTCCTGACTTTC. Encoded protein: CASSPPTGTGANVLTF.

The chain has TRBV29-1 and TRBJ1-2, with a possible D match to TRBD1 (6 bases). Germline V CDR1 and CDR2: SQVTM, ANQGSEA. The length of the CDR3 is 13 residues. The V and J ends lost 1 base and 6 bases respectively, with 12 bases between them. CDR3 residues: CSVEAWQGNGYTF. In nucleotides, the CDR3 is TGCAGCGTTGAAGCATGGCAGGGGAATGGCTACACCTTC.

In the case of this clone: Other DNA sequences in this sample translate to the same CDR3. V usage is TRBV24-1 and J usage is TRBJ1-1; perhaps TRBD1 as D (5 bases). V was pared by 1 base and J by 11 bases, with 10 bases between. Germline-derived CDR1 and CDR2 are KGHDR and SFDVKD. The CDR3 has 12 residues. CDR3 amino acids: CATSDLRGRAFF. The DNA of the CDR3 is TGTGCCACCAGTGATTTAAGGGGCAGGGCTTTCTTT.

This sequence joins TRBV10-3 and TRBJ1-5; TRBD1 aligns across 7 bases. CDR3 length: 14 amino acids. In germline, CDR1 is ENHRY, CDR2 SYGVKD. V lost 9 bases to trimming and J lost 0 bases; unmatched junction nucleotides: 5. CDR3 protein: CAIRDRDSNQPQHF. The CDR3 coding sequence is TGTGCCATAAGAGACAGGGATAGCAATCAGCCCCAGCATTTT.

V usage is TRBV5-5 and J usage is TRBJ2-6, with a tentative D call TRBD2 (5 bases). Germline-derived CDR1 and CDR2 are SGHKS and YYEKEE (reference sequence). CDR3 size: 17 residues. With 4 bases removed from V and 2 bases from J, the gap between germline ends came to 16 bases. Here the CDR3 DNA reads TGTGCCAGCAGCCTCCCGCCGCTAGCAGCTGGGGCCAACGTCCTGACTTTC. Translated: CASSLPPLAAGANVLTF.

This chain's CDR3 is CASSSRLAEYTGELFF. CDR3 nucleotides: TGTGCCAGCAGCTCACGACTAGCGGAGTACACCGGGGAGCTGTTTTTT. V gene TRBV5-6 combines with J gene TRBJ2-2; 9 positions match TRBD2. This CDR3 has 16 amino acids. Germline CDR1 and CDR2: SGHDT and YYEEEE. The trim removed 3 bases at V and 3 bases at J, leaving 6 bases unmatched.

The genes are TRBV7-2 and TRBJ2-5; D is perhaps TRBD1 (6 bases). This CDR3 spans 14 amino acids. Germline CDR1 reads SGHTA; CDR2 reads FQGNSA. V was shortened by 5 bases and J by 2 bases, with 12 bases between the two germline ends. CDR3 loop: CASSPRTVQETQYF. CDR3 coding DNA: TGTGCCAGCAGCCCCCGGACAGTACAAGAGACCCAGTACTTC.

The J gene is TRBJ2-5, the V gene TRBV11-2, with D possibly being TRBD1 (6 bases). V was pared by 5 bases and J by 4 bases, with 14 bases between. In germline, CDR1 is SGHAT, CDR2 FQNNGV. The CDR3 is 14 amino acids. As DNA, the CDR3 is TGTGCCAGCAGCGTAACAGGGATTGGAGAGACCCAGTACTTC. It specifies CASSVTGIGETQYF.